This record concerns one T cell receptor beta chain sequence. A single record per CDR3 protein comes from TCRdb applying MiXCR to the 5' RACE reads. The profile shows hundreds of thousands of distinct CDR3 sequences, 15% to 17% of them singletons. V gave up 4 bases and J gave up 2 bases; unmatched junction bases: 14. The CDR3 runs to 19 residues. The germline gives CDR1 KGHDR, CDR2 SFDVKD. This sample stems from a study of T-cell memory formation after mild COVID-19. The clonotype originates from an adult woman who had mild COVID-19 (a few samples of this study predate the infection). Cell type and time point are not known. The chain couples TRBV24-1 to TRBJ2-1, with 9 nucleotides matching TRBD1. Sequenced material: PBMCs or a T cell subset sorted from them (not recorded which). In nucleotides, the CDR3 is TGTGCCACCAGTGACCGCGTCAACACAAGACAGGGGGCCTACAATGAGCAGTTCTTC. It yields the protein CATSDRVNTRQGAYNEQFF.